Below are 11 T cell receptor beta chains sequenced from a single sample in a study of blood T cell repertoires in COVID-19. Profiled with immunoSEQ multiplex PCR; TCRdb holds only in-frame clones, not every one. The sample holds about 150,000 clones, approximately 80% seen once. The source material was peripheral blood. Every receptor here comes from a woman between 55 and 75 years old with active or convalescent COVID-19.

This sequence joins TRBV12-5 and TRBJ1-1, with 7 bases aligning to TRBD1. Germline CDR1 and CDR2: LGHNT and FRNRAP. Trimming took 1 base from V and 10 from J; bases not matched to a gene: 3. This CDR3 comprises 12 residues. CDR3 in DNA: TGTGCTAGTGGTTTGGGACAGGGTGCAGCTTTCTTT. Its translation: CASGLGQGAAFF.

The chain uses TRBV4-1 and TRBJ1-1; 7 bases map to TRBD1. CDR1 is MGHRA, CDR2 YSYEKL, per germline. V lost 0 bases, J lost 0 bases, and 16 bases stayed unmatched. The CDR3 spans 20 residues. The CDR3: CASSQETIERTGTMNTEAFF. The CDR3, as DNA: TGCGCCAGCAGCCAAGAAACAATCGAAAGGACAGGTACGATGAACACTGAAGCTTTCTTT.

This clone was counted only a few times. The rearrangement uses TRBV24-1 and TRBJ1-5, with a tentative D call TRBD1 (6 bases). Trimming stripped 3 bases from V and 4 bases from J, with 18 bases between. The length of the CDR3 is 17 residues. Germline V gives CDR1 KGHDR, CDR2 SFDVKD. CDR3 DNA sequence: TGTGCCACCAGTGATGCCAGGGGCGCCGGGGCTAATCAGCCCCAGCATTTT. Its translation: CATSDARGAGANQPQHF.

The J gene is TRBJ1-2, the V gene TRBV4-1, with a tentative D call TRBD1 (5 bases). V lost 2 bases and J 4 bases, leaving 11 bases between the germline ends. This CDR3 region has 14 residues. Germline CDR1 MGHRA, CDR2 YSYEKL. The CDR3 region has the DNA TGCGCCAGCAGCCAATCTGGGGCAGGCTATGGCTACACCTTC. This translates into CASSQSGAGYGYTF.

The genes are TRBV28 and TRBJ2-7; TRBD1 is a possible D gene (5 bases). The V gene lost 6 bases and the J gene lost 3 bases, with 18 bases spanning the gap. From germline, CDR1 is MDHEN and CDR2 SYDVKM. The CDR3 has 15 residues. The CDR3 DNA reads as TGTGCCAGCAGCGGGTGGACAACACCCAACTACGAGCAGTACTTC. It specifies CASSGWTTPNYEQYF.

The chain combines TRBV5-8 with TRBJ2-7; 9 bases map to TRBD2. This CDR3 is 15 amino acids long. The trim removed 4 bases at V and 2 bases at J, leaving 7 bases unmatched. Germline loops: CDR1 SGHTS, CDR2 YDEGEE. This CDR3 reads CASSLGLANAYEQYF. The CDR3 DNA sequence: TGTGCCAGCAGCCTGGGACTAGCTAACGCCTACGAGCAGTACTTC. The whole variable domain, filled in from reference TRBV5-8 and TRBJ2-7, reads EAGVTQSPTHLIKTRGQQATLRCSPISGHTSVYWYQQALGLGLQFLLWYDEGEERNRGNFPPRFSGRQFPNYSSELNVNALELEDSALYLCASSLGLANAYEQYFGPGTRLTVT.

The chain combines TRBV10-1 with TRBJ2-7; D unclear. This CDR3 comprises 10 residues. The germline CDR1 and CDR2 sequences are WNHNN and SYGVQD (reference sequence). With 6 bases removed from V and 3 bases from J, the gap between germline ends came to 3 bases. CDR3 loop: CASRYYEQYV. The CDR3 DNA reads TGCGCCAGCAGGTACTACGAGCAGTACGTC.

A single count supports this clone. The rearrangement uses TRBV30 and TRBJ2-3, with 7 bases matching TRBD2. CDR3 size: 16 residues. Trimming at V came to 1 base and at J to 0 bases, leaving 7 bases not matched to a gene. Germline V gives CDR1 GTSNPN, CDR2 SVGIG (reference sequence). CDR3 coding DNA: TGTGCCTGGAGTGGGGGGGGAGGGAGGAGCACAGATACGCAGTATTTT. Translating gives CAWSGGGGRSTDTQYF.

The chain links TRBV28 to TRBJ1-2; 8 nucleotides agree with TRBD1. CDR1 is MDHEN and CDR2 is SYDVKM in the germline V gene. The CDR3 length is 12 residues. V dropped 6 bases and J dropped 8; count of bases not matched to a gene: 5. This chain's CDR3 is CASRQGVLGYTF. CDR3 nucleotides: TGTGCCAGCAGACAGGGGGTGCTAGGCTACACCTTC.

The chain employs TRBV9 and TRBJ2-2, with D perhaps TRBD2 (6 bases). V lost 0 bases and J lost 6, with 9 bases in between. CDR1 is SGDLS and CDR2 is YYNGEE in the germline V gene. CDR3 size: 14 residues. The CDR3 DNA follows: TGTGCCAGCAGCGTAGGTGGGAGGCCCGGGGAGCTGTTTTTT. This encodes CASSVGGRPGELFF.

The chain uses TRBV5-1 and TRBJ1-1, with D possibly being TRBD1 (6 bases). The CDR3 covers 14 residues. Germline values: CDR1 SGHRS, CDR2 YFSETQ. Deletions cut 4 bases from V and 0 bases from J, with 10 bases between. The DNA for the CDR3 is TGCGCCAGCAGCAGGGGGGGAGTGAACACTGAAGCTTTCTTT. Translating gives CASSRGGVNTEAFF.